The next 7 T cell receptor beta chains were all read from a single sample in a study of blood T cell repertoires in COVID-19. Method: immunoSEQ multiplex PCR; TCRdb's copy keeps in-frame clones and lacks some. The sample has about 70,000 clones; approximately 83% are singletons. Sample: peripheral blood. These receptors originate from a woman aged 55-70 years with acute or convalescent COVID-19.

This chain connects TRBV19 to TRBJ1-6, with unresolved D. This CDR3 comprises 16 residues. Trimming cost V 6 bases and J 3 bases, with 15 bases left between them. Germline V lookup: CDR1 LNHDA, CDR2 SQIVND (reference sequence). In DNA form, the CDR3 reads TGTGCCAGTAGCCCTGGCGGGGTGGACTATAATTCACCCCTCCACTTT. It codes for CASSPGGVDYNSPLHF.

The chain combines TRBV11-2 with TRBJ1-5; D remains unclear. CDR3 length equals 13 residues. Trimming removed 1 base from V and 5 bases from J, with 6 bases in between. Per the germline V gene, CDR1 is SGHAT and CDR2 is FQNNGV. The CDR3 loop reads CASSLGQYQPQHF. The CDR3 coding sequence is TGTGCCAGCAGCTTAGGGCAATATCAGCCCCAGCATTTT.

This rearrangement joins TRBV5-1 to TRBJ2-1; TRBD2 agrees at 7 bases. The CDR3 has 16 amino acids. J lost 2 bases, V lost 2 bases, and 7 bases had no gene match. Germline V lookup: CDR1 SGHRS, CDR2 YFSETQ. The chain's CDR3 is CASSLLSAGAYNEQFF. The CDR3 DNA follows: TGCGCCAGCAGCTTACTTTCGGCGGGGGCCTACAATGAGCAGTTCTTC.

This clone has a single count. The CDR3 reads CASSPTSGYTEAFF. CDR3 bases: TGTGCCAGTAGTCCGACTAGCGGGTACACTGAAGCTTTCTTT. This chain connects TRBV19 to TRBJ1-1, with D uncertain. V lost 5 bases, J lost 3 bases, and 13 bases lay in between. Per germline, CDR1 LNHDA and CDR2 SQIVND (reference sequence). The CDR3 extends over 14 amino acids. Full variable domain (missing parts from reference TRBV19 and TRBJ1-1): DGGITQSPKYLFRKEGQNVTLSCEQNLNHDAMYWYRQDPGQGLRLIYYSQIVNDFQKGDIAEGYSVSREKKESFPLTVTSAQKNPTAFYLCASSPTSGYTEAFFGQGTRLTVV.

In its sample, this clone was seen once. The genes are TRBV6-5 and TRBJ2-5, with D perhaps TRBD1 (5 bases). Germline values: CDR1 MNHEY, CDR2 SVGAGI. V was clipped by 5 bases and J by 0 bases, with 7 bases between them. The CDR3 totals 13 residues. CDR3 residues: CASSRQYQETQYF. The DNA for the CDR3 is TGTGCCAGCAGTAGACAGTACCAAGAGACCCAGTACTTC.

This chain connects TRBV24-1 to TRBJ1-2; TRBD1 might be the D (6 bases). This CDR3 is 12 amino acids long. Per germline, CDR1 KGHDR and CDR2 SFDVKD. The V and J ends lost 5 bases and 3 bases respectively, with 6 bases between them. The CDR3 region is CATSAGDYGYTF. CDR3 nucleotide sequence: TGTGCCACCAGTGCAGGGGACTATGGCTACACCTTC.

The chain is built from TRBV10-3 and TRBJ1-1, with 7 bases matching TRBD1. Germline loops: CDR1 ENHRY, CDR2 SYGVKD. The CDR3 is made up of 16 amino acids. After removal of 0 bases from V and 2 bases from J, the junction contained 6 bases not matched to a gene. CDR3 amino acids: CAISESAGQDNTEAFF. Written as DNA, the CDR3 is TGTGCCATCAGTGAGTCCGCCGGACAGGACAACACTGAAGCTTTCTTT.